This T cell receptor beta chain was sequenced for a study of cytomegalovirus exposure and HLA in healthy donors. Vbeta (60) and Jbeta (13) primers were used in the PCR. Clones were read by immunoSEQ multiplex PCR, and TCRdb kept only the in-frame ones, dropping some. The sample shows around 200,000 clones, 82% of them seen only once. This receptor was obtained from a woman younger than 35 in good health and CMV-seronegative. The sample comprised PBMCs.

Here the CDR3 reads CASSLTAVNTEAFF. As DNA, the CDR3 is TGTGCCAGCAGCTTAACAGCAGTGAACACTGAAGCTTTCTTT. This chain connects TRBV7-8 to TRBJ1-1; D not certain. The germline gives CDR1 SGHVS, CDR2 FQNEAQ. This CDR3 region has 14 residues. Trimming removed 2 bases from V and 0 bases from J, with 7 bases in between.